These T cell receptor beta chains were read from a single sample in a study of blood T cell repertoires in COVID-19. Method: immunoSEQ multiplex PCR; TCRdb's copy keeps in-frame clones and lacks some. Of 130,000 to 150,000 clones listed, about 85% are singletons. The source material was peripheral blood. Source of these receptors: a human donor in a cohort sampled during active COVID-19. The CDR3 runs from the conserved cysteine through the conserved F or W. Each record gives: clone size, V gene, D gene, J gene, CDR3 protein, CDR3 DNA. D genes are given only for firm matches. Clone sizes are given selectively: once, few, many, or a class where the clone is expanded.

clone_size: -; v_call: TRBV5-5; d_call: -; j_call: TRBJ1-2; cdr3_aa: CASSFRQPGYTF; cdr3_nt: TGTGCCAGCAGCTTCCGACAGCCTGGCTACACCTTC
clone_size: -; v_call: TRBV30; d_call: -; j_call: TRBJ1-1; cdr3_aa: CAWSTRRPTNTEAFF; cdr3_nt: TGTGCCTGGAGTACAAGGAGACCGACGAACACTGAAGCTTTCTTT
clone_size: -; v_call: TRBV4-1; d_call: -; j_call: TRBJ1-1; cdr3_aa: CASSQDQVMGEAFF; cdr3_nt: TGCGCCAGCAGCCAAGACCAGGTCATGGGTGAAGCTTTCTTT
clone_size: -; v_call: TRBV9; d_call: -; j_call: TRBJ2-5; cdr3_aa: CASSVQGRQETQYF; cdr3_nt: TGTGCCAGCAGCGTACAGGGGAGACAAGAGACCCAGTACTTC
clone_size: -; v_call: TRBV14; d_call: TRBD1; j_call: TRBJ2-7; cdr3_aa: CASRATGVTYEQYF; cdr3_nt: TGTGCCAGCAGGGCTACAGGGGTCACCTACGAGCAGTACTTC
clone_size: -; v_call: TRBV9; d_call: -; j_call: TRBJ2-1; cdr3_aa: CASSVGRVNEQFF; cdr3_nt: TGTGCCAGCAGCGTAGGCAGGGTCAATGAGCAGTTCTTC
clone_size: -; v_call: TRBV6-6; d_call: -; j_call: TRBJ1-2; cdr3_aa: CASSSPTVIPNYGYTF; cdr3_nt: TGTGCCAGCAGCTCTCCAACAGTTATCCCTAACTATGGCTACACCTTC
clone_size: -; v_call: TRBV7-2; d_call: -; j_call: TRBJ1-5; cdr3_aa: CASSSFPGSSASPQHF; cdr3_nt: TGTGCCAGCAGCTCCTTTCCGGGATCCAGTGCATCGCCCCAGCATTTT
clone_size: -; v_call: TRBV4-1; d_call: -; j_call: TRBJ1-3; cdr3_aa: CASSPGGTPSSGNTIYF; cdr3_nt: TGCGCCAGCAGCCCCGGCGGAACTCCGAGCTCTGGAAACACCATATATTTT
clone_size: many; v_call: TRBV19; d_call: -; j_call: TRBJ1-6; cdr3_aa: CASSPHYNNSPLHF; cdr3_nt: TGTGCCAGTAGTCCCCACTATAATAATTCACCCCTCCACTTT
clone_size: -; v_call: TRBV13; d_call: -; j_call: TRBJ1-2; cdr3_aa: CASSLGTGNGNGYTF; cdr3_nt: TGTGCCAGCAGCTTAGGGACGGGGAATGGGAATGGCTACACCTTC
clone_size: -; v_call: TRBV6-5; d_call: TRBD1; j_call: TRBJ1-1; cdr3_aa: CASSPGTVTGPEAFF; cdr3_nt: TGTGCCAGCAGTCCCGGGACAGTAACGGGCCCTGAAGCTTTCTTT
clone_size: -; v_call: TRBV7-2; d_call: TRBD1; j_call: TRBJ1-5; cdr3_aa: CASSKDRGNQPQHF; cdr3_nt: TGTGCCAGCAGCAAGGACAGGGGCAATCAGCCCCAGCATTTT
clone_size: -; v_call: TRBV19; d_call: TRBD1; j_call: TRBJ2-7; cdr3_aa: CASSIVRQGSYEQYF; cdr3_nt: TGTGCCAGTAGTATAGTCCGACAGGGTTCCTACGAGCAGTACTTC
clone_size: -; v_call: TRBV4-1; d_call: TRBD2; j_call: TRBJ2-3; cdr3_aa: CASSQDPAGGTDTQYF; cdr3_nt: TGCGCCAGCAGCCAAGACCCAGCGGGGGGAACAGATACGCAGTATTTT
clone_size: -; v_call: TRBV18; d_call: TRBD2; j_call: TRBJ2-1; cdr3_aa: CASSPGLAGGNEQFF; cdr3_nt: TGTGCCAGCTCACCAGGTCTAGCGGGGGGTAATGAGCAGTTCTTC
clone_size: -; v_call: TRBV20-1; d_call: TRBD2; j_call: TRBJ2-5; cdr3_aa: CSASSGGGQETQYF; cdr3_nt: TGCAGTGCTAGTAGCGGGGGAGGACAAGAGACCCAGTACTTC
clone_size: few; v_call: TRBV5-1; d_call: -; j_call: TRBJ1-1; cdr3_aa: CASSLVDTEAFF; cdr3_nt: TGCGCCAGCAGCTTGGTAGACACTGAAGCTTTCTTT
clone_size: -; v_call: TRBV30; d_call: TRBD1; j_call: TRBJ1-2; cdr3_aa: CAWSGNRGRSYGYTF; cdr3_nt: TGTGCCTGGAGCGGAAACAGGGGAAGGAGCTATGGCTACACCTTC
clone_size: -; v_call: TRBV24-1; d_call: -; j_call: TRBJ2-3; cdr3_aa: CATSEATDTQYF; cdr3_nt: TGTGCCACCAGTGAGGCCACAGATACGCAGTATTTT
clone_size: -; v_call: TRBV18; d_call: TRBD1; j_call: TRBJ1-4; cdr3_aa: CASSSGTGEFGGEKLFF; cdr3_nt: TGTGCCAGCTCGTCCGGGACAGGGGAGTTTGGCGGTGAAAAACTGTTTTTT
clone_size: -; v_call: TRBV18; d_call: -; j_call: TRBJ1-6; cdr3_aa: CASSPPGDSPLHF; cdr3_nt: TGTGCCAGCTCACCCCCCGGGGATTCACCCCTCCACTTT
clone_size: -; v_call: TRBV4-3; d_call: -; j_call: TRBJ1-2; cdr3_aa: CASSQVRQQTYGYTF; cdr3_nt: TGCGCCAGCAGCCAAGTTCGGCAACAGACCTATGGCTACACCTTC
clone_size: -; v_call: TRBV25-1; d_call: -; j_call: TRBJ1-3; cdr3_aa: CASSMAPGNTIYF; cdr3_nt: TGTGCCAGCAGTATGGCCCCTGGAAACACCATATATTTT
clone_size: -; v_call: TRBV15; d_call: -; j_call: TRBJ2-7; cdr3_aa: CATSSPHRAYEQYF; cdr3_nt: TGTGCCACCAGCAGCCCCCACAGGGCCTACGAGCAGTACTTC
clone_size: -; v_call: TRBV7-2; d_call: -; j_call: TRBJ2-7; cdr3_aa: CASSSGTSNSRQYF; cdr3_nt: TGTGCCAGCAGCTCTGGGACATCCAACTCACGACAGTACTTC
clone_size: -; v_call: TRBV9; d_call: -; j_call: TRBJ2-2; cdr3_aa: CASSVATHTGELFF; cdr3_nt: TGTGCCAGCAGCGTAGCTACCCACACCGGGGAGCTGTTTTTT
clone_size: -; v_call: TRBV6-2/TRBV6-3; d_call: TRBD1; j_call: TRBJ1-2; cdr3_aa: CASSQPGGQGGGYTF; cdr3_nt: TGTGCCAGCAGTCAACCGGGTGGACAGGGCGGGGGCTACACCTTC
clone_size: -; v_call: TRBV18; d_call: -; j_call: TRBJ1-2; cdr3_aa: CASSPPGRGSYGYTF; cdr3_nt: TGTGCCAGCTCACCACCCGGAAGGGGAAGTTATGGCTACACCTTC
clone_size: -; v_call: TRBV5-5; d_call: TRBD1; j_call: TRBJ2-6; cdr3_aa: CASSEGDRGRGANVLTF; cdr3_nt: TGTGCCAGCAGCGAGGGGGACAGGGGGCGTGGGGCCAACGTCCTGACTTTC
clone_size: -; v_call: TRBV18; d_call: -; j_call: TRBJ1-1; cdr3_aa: CASSLTITEAFF; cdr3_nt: TGTGCCAGCTCCCTTACAATCACTGAAGCTTTCTTT
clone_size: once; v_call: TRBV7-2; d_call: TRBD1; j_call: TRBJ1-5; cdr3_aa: CASSLGTGGYSNQPQHF; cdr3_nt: TGTGCCAGCAGCTTGGGGACAGGGGGATATAGCAATCAGCCCCAGCATTTT